This TCR beta chain appears in the sequencing data of a study of graft-versus-host responses after intestinal transplantation. Study at large: Transplant recipients had multivisceral, liver-intestinal, or isolated intestinal grafts. Study conclusions and caveats: Analysis identified GvH clones in recipient marrow, with some appearing first in ileum or blood. HvG clone declines early post-transplant were associated with peak circulating GvH levels.

As concerns this clone: The antigen is not known.

This CDR3 spans 17 amino acids. The ends lost 1 base at V and 5 bases at J; junction bases unmatched: 13. Sequenced by immunoSEQ multiplex PCR; TCRdb stores in-frame clones only, minus some. The sample shows tens of thousands of clones, around 95% of them seen only once. The input for sequencing was unstimulated CD8+ T cells sorted from spleen or lymph node cells, taken before transplant. V usage is TRBV6-7 and J usage is TRBJ1-1, with 7 positions matching TRBD1. TRBV6-7 falls under the ORF class, with uncertain function. This TCR derives from a human donor who was the organ donor for an intestinal transplant. CDR3 sequence reads: CASSYYFVDRVMTEAFF. The CDR3, as DNA: TGTGCCAGCAGTTACTATTTCGTAGACAGGGTGATGACTGAAGCTTTCTTT.